This TCR beta chain was recorded in a study of control samples from healthy donors and cancer patients. Sequencing was performed with immunoSEQ multiplex PCR; in TCRdb, only in-frame clones are kept and a portion is missing. The data contain about 130,000 clones, 80% to 95% of them seen just once; the ten biggest clones take up less than 7%. The sample holds one count of this clone. An end of the junction does not agree with germline; a read error may underlie this. This CDR3 has 15 amino acids. Germline values: CDR1 SGHTA, CDR2 FQGNSA. The chain has TRBV7-2 and TRBJ1-5; D possibly corresponds to TRBD1 (5 bases). This receptor was obtained from a man between 18 and 29 years old in good health. Material: blood. This CDR3 reads CVSSLGTGNNQPQHF. The DNA of the CDR3 is TGTGTCAGCAGCTTAGGGACTGGAAACAATCAGCCCCAGCATTTT.